The 2 T cell receptor beta chains in this list originate from one sample, sequenced in a study of T cell therapy after organ transplantation. Sequencing was performed with immunoSEQ multiplex PCR; in TCRdb, only in-frame clones are kept and a portion is missing. The sample contains 3,400 or so clones, roughly 69% of which appear only once. Time point of the sample: 4-8 weeks after completion of therapy. These TCRs' antigens remain unknown. The sample consisted of CD8+ T cells from blood, taken after autologous CMV-specific T cell therapy. These receptors were taken from a human patient who had received a solid organ transplant and had CMV disease. Certain T cells may be donor cells from the graft.

This clone was detected only once. This sequence joins TRBV5-4 and TRBJ2-1; 9 positions agree with TRBD2. V dropped 5 bases and J dropped 8; count of bases not matched to a gene: 8. Germline assignment: CDR1 SGHNT and CDR2 YYREEE (reference sequence). The CDR3 spans 14 residues. In nucleotides, the CDR3 is TGTGCCAGCAGTTACCCCGGGACTAGCTATGAGCAGTTCTTC. As protein: CASSYPGTSYEQFF.

The rearrangement links TRBV27 to TRBJ2-5, with 9 nucleotides matching TRBD2. The CDR3 has 16 amino acids. Germline CDR1 reads MNHEY; CDR2 reads SMNVEV (reference sequence). J gave up 5 bases and V 0 bases, and 7 bases lay outside the gene matches. As DNA, the CDR3 is TGTGCCAGCAGTTTATCGATGGGGACTAGCCGTGAGACCCAGTACTTC. Its translation is CASSLSMGTSRETQYF.